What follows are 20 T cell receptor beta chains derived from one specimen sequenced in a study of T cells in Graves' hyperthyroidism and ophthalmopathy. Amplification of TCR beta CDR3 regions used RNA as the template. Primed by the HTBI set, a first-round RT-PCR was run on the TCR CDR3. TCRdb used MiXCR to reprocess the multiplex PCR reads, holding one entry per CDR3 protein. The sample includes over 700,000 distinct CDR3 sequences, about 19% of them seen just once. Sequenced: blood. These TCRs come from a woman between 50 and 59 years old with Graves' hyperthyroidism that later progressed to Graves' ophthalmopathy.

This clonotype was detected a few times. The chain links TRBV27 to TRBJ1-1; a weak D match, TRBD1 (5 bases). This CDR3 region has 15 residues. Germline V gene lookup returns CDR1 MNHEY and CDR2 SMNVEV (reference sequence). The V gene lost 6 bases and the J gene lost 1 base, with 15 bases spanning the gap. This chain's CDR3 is CASRDLLTENTEAFF. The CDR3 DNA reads TGTGCCAGCAGGGACCTTTTGACAGAGAACACTGAAGCTTTCTTT.

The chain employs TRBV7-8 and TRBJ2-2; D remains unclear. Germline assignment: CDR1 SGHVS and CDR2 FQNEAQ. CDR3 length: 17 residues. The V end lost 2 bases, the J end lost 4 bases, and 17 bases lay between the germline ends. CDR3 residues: CASSLTNATPSTGELFF. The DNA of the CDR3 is TGTGCCAGCAGCTTAACCAACGCGACCCCGAGCACCGGGGAGCTGTTTTTT.

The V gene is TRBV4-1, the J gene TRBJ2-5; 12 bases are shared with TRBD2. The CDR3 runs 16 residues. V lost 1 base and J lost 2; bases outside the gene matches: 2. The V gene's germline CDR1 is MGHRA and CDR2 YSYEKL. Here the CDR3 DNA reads TGCGCCAGCAGCCAAGCTCTAGCGGGGGGGCAAGAGACCCAGTACTTC. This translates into CASSQALAGGQETQYF.

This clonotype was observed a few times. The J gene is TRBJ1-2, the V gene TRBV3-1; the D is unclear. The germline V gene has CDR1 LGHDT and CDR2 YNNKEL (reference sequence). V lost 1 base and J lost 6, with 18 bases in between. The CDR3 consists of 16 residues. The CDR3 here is CASSQARTRGIDGYTF. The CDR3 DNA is TGTGCCAGCAGCCAAGCCCGGACCCGAGGAATCGATGGCTACACCTTC.

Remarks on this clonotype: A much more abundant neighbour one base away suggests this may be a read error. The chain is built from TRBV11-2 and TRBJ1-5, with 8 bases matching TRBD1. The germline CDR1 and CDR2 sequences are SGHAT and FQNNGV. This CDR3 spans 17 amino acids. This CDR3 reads CAGSATGTGPLNQPQHF. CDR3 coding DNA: TGTGCCGGCAGCGCAACCGGGACAGGTCCCCTTAATCAGCCCCAGCATTTT.

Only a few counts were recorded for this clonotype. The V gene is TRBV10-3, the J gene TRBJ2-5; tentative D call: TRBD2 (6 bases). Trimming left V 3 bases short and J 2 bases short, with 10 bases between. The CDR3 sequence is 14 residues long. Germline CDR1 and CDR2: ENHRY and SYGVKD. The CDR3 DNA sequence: TGTGCCATCAGTGAACCGGGACTGCAAGAGACCCAGTACTTC. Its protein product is CAISEPGLQETQYF.

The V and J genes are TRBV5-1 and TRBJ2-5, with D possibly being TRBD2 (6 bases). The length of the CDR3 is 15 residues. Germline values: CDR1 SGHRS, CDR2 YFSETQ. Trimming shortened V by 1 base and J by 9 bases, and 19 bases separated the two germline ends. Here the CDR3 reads CASSLYVQAREAQYF. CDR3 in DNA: TGCGCCAGCAGCTTGTACGTACAGGCGAGGGAGGCCCAGTACTTC.

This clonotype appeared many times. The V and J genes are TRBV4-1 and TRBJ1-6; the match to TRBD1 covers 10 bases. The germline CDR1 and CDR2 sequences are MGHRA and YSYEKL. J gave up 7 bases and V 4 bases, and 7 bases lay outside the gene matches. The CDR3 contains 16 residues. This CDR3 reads CASSRRQGAENSPLHF. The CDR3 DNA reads TGCGCCAGCAGCCGGAGACAGGGGGCAGAAAATTCACCCCTCCACTTT.

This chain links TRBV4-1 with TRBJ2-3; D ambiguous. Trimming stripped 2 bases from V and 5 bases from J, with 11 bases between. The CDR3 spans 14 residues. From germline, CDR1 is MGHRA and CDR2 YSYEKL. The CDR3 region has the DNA TGCGCCAGCAGCCAACCAAACCGGATAGATACGCAGTATTTT. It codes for CASSQPNRIDTQYF.

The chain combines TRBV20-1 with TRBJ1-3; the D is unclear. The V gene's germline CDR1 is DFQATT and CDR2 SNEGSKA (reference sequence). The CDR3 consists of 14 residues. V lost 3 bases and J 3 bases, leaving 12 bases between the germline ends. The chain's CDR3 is CSASWGGGGNTIYF. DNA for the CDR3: TGCAGTGCTAGTTGGGGAGGAGGTGGAAACACCATATATTTT.

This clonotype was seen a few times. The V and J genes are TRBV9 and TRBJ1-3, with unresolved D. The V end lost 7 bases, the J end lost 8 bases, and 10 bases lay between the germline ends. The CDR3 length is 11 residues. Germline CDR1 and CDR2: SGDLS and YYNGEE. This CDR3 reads CASGSMDTIYF. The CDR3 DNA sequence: TGTGCCAGCGGCTCGATGGACACCATATATTTT. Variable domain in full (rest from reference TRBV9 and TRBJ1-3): DSGVTQTPKHLITATGQRVTLRCSPRSGDLSVYWYQQSLDQGLQFLIQYYNGEERAKGNILERFSAQQFPDLHSELNLSSLELGDSALYFCASGSMDTIYFGEGSWLTVV.

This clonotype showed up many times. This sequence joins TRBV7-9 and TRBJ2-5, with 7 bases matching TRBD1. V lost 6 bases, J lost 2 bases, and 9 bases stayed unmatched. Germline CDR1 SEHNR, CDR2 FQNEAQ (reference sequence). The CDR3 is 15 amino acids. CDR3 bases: TGTGCCAGCAGTGAGCAAAGGGGGCGGCAAGAGACCCAGTACTTC. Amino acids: CASSEQRGRQETQYF.

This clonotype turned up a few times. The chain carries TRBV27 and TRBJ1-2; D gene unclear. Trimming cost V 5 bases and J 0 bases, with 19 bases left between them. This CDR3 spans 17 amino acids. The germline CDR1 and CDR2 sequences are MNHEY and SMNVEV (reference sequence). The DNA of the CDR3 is TGTGCCAGCAGTAACCGAGGAGCCCAGGTAGCTAACTATGGCTACACCTTC. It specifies CASSNRGAQVANYGYTF.

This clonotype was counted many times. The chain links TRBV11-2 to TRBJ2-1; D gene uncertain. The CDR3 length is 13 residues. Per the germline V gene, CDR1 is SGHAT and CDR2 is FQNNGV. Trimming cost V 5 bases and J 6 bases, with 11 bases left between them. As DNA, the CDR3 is TGTGCCAGCAGCGCCCCGATGGGCAATGAGCAGTTCTTC. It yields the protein CASSAPMGNEQFF.

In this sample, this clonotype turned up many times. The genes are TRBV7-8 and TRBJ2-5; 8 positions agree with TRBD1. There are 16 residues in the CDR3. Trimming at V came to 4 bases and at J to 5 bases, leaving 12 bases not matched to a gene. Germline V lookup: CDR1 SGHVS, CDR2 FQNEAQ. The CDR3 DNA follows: TGTGCCAGCAGCTCCACGATGACAGGGGAGGAGGAGACCCAGTACTTC. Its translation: CASSSTMTGEEETQYF.

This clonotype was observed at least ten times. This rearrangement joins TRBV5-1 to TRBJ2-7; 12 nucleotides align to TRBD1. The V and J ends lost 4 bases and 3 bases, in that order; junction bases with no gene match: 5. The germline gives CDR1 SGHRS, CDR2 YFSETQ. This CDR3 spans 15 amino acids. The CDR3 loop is CASSGTGGWNYEQYF. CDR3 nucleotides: TGCGCCAGCAGCGGGACAGGGGGCTGGAACTACGAGCAGTACTTC. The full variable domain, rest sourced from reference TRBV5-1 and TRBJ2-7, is KAGVTQTPRYLIKTRGQQVTLSCSPISGHRSVSWYQQTPGQGLQFLFEYFSETQRNKGNFPGRFSGRQFSNSRSEMNVSTLELGDSALYLCASSGTGGWNYEQYFGPGTRLTVT.

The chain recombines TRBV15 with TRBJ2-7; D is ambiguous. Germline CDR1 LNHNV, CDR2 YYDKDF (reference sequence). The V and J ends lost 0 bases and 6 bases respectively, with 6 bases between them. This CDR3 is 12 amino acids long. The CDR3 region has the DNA TGTGCCACCAGCAGAGATCGGACCGAGCAGTACTTC. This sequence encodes CATSRDRTEQYF.

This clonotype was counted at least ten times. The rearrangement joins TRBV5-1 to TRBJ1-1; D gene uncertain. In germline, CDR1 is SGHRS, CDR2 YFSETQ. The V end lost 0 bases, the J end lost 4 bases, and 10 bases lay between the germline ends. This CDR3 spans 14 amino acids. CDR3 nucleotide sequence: TGCGCCAGCAGCTTGGAGGGCAGGACCACTGAAGCTTTCTTT. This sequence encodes CASSLEGRTTEAFF.

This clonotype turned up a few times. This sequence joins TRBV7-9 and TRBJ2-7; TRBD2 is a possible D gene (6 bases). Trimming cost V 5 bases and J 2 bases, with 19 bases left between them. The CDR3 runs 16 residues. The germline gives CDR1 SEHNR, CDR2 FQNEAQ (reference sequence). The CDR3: CASSLVGEVGAYEQYF. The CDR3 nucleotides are TGTGCCAGCAGCCTAGTGGGGGAGGTGGGTGCCTACGAGCAGTACTTC.

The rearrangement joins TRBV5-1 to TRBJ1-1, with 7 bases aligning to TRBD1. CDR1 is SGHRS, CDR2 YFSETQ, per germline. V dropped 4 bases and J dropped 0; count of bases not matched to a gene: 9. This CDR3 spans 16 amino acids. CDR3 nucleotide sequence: TGCGCCAGCAGCCTCTCGGGGGGGACAGTGAACACTGAAGCTTTCTTT. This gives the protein CASSLSGGTVNTEAFF.